The T cell receptor beta chain under discussion was sequenced for a study of regulatory and conventional T cells in RAG deficiency (dated 2017 in TCRdb). About the full investigation: The study used high-throughput TCR beta sequencing to compare repertoire diversity and composition of Treg, conventional CD4+ and CD8+ T cells between RAG-deficient patients and healthy controls. The paper as a whole reports these results and caveats: Compared with controls, Omenn syndrome and CID/AS patients had approximately 92-fold fewer unique TCR beta sequences in Treg cells, but only around 10-fold fewer in the other subsets. Some T-cell subset analyses were not performed for some subjects. In Omenn syndrome patients, sorted CD25-high CD127-low cells may represent peripherally activated cells rather than bona fide Treg cells. Markedly lower Shannon entropy and higher Simpson indices were observed in RAG-deficient patients than in control T-cell subpopulations. All patient T-cell subsets had shorter CDR3 lengths; Omenn syndrome patients showed >85% Treg-Tconv repertoire overlap at nucleotide and amino acid level.

Before genomic DNA was extracted, conventional CD4+ T cells were isolated from blood as CD25-low CD127-high cells. Repertoire analyses used fewer than 10 healthy control donors as the comparison group. Reading from cysteine to phenylalanine, the CDR3 counts 17 amino acids. Only the CDR3 DNA is retained, 51 bases long and in frame from the first base. Trimming at the junction amounts to 0 bases on V and 6 bases on J, and the germline ends lie 21 bases apart. CDR1 and CDR2 are drawn from the germline V gene: SGDLS, YYNGEE. Note on this clone: What antigen it recognizes has not been identified. One base away there is no much larger clone; base qualities are not given.

The protocol used for the library was the immunoSEQ multiplex PCR assay. Rearranged TCR beta chain products were amplified from the genomic DNA of sorted T-cell subsets and were then sequenced. As for the original processing: Shannon entropy and Simpson indices were used to measure the diversity of productive TCR beta rearrangements in each repertoire. To gauge clonal expansion, the frequencies of the 100 most abundant productive TCR beta clonotypes among total reads were added together. The TRB repertoires were evaluated with a self-reactivity index based on amino acid usage at CDR3beta positions 6 and 7. Two-way ANOVA was applied to the repertoire analyses, whereas Student t or Mann-Whitney tests were applied to the flow cytometric analyses. Not all clones reach the TCRdb copy of this immuneACCESS table, which keeps in-frame sequences only. Checked studies attribute under half of the gap to unresolved V genes and leave the rest unexplained. V and J calls and clone size follow that table, whereas D and trimming were derived from the DNA. The sample table shows around 20,000 clones, and 90% to 95% are seen once. Roughly 0.77% of the sample goes to the ten largest clones.

This sample also appeared in a second study, on regulatory T cells. From the second report: The multiplex PCR relied on 52 forward TRBV primers and 13 reverse TRBJ primers, and amplification bias was corrected through assay-based and computational methods. Patient repertoires showed restricted unique TRB V-J pairs and skewed V and J gene usage, most marked in regulatory T cells. T-cell receptor beta repertoires of sorted regulatory, conventional CD4+ and CD8+ T cells were compared between CD3G-deficient patients and healthy controls. Ficoll density separation was used to isolate peripheral blood mononuclear cells. Within the immunoSEQ assay, multiplex PCR amplified rearranged TRB loci from genomic DNA. TRB amplicons were sequenced on an Illumina HiSeq platform. Raw sequences were error-filtered and aligned to reference gene sequences by custom algorithms, then analyzed with the immunoSEQ online tools. The frequencies of productive and nonproductive TRB rearrangements were evaluated among unique sequences as well as among total sequences. Groups were compared by t tests, Mann-Whitney tests or two-way ANOVA performed in Prism software.

Recombination connected TRBV9 to TRBJ1-2; matching of 6 bases hints at TRBD1 as the D gene. Sequences were obtained from CD4+ T cells sorted from blood. This TCR came from a human donor in good health. The CDR3 loop reads CASSVGRAGATGHGYTF. The nucleotide sequence is TGTGCCAGCAGCGTAGGGAGGGCGGGAGCCACAGGGCATGGCTACACCTTC.